This T cell receptor (beta chain) is drawn from a study of lymphopenia after photon versus proton radiotherapy. Study observations and caveats: Authors raise, but do not show, better survival with proton therapy. Under photons, naive T cells and diversity fell while effector/memory populations rose. Post-nadir TCR diversity decline inversely tracked overall survival among those who died. Oligoclonal CD8+ Temra expansion after nadir drove photon patients' diversity drop.

The protocol was immunoSEQ multiplex PCR, while the TCRdb copy is restricted to in-frame clones and leaves out a portion. The data show about 62,000 clones, approximately 90% seen once. Trimming removed 5 bases at V and 5 bases at J, with 15 bases between. The CDR3 has 15 residues. Germline values: CDR1 SGHNT, CDR2 YENEEA. In regard to this clone: Its specificity is unknown.

The sample here was peripheral blood, taken from a patient treated with proton-based radiotherapy. This clonotype originated in a man older than 75 with esophageal cancer. The V call is TRBV11-3, the J call TRBJ2-2; D perhaps matches TRBD1 (6 bases). As DNA, the CDR3 is TGTGCCAGCAGCCCCCTGGGAAGGGGGACCGGGGAGCTGTTTTTT. It specifies CASSPLGRGTGELFF. The complete variable domain, with remaining parts taken from reference TRBV11-3 and TRBJ2-2, reads EAGVVQSPRYKIIEKKQPVAFWCNPISGHNTLYWYLQNLGQGPELLIRYENEEAVDDSQLPKDRFSAERLKGVDSTLKIQPAELGDSAVYLCASSPLGRGTGELFFGEGSRLTVL.